This TCR beta chain was recovered during a study of a mutant IDH1 vaccine in newly diagnosed glioma. In the case of this clone: What it recognizes is unknown.

Measured with immunoSEQ multiplex PCR; TCRdb has only the in-frame clones, and not every one. The sample contains around 42,000 clones, around 85% of which appear only once. The CDR3 runs to 14 residues. V lost 5 bases to trimming and J lost 2 bases, with 14 bases between them. Germline-derived CDR1 and CDR2 are SGHTS and YDEGEE. Time point in this sample: week 5, during vaccination. Vaccine doses each comprised 300 ug of mutant IDH1 20-mer peptide, with topical imiquimod. The source material was PBMCs, sampled from a glioma patient whose treatment included an IDH1 peptide vaccine. The gene calls are TRBV5-8 and TRBJ2-7, with D possibly TRBD2 on 6 matching bases. The receptor was derived from a man aged 35-49 years with glioma. In DNA form, the CDR3 reads TGTGCCAGCAGAGGGAGGAAGGGTGCCTACGAGCAGTACTTC. It yields the protein CASRGRKGAYEQYF. Full variable domain (outside the CDR3, taken from reference TRBV5-8 and TRBJ2-7): EAGVTQSPTHLIKTRGQQATLRCSPISGHTSVYWYQQALGLGLQFLLWYDEGEERNRGNFPPRFSGRQFPNYSSELNVNALELEDSALYLCASRGRKGAYEQYFGPGTRLTVT.